This TCR beta chain was documented in a study of blood T cells in healthy people across ages. Comments on this clonotype: One end of the junction fails to match germline, which may point to a read error.

The study drew donors from healthy Caucasian individuals in Russia aged about 6 to 90. The study isolated at least 6.5 million PBMCs from each sample. Next came a second PCR, run for roughly 7 to 12 cycles, which used a sample-barcoded 5' primer along with a J-beta primer mix. TCRdb processed the 5' RACE reads anew with MiXCR; each CDR3 protein has one entry. The sample has roughly 1.5 million distinct CDR3 sequences, roughly 43% seen once. The CDR3 is made up of 13 amino acids. Germline V gives CDR1 GTSNPN, CDR2 SVGIG (reference sequence). This sequence joins TRBV30 and TRBJ2-1; tentatively, D is TRBD2 (5 bases). The sequence was obtained from a woman between 18 and 30 years old in good health. Sequences were obtained from blood. The CDR3 sequence is CACSVADYNGQFF. The CDR3 DNA is TGTGCCTGCTCCGTGGCAGACTACAATGGGCAGTTCTTC.